These T cell receptor beta chains were read from a single sample in a study of cytomegalovirus exposure and HLA in healthy donors. Measured with immunoSEQ multiplex PCR; TCRdb has only the in-frame clones, and not every one. This table holds under 150,000 clones, about four fifths found once. Material: PBMCs. The receptors come from a man between 25 and 39 years old in good health and CMV-seronegative. Both conserved end residues are part of each CDR3. Fields, in order: D gene, V gene, clone size, J gene, CDR3 protein, CDR3 DNA. D genes are given only for firm matches. Clone size is not always given. Where it is, it says once, few, many or a class for expanded clones.

D gene: NA
V gene: TRBV6-5
clone size: NA
J gene: TRBJ1-1
CDR3 protein: CASGVFRGISTEAFF
CDR3 DNA: TGTGCCAGCGGTGTGTTTAGGGGGATCAGCACTGAAGCTTTCTTT

D gene: TRBD1
V gene: TRBV15
clone size: NA
J gene: TRBJ2-7
CDR3 protein: CATSHPGQGTYEQYF
CDR3 DNA: TGTGCCACCAGTCACCCGGGACAGGGTACCTACGAGCAGTACTTC

D gene: NA
V gene: TRBV27
clone size: NA
J gene: TRBJ2-3
CDR3 protein: CASSLSAKDTQYF
CDR3 DNA: TGTGCCAGCAGTTTATCGGCCAAAGATACGCAGTATTTT

D gene: NA
V gene: TRBV15
clone size: NA
J gene: TRBJ2-2
CDR3 protein: CATSRKRGQPNTGELFF
CDR3 DNA: TGTGCCACCAGCAGAAAACGAGGACAGCCAAACACCGGGGAGCTGTTTTTT

D gene: NA
V gene: TRBV28
clone size: NA
J gene: TRBJ1-1
CDR3 protein: CASSLFYSAPEEAFF
CDR3 DNA: TGTGCCAGCAGTTTATTTTATTCAGCGCCGGAGGAAGCTTTCTTT

D gene: TRBD1
V gene: TRBV29-1
clone size: NA
J gene: TRBJ1-1
CDR3 protein: CSVGRGLDTEAFF
CDR3 DNA: TGCAGCGTTGGCAGGGGGCTGGACACTGAAGCTTTCTTT

D gene: NA
V gene: TRBV4-1
clone size: NA
J gene: TRBJ2-5
CDR3 protein: CASSQGLTDGTQYF
CDR3 DNA: TGCGCCAGCAGCCAGGGACTGACAGATGGGACCCAGTACTTC

D gene: TRBD1
V gene: TRBV4-2
clone size: few
J gene: TRBJ1-4
CDR3 protein: CASSHLWQGADEKLFF
CDR3 DNA: TGTGCCAGCAGCCACTTGTGGCAGGGGGCCGATGAAAAACTGTTTTTT

D gene: NA
V gene: TRBV14
clone size: NA
J gene: TRBJ1-5
CDR3 protein: CASSYGGNQPQHF
CDR3 DNA: TGTGCCAGCAGCTATGGGGGGAATCAGCCCCAGCATTTT

D gene: TRBD1
V gene: TRBV9
clone size: NA
J gene: TRBJ2-7
CDR3 protein: CASSPGTGANEQYF
CDR3 DNA: TGTGCCAGCAGCCCCGGGACAGGTGCCAACGAGCAGTACTTC

D gene: TRBD1
V gene: TRBV28
clone size: once
J gene: TRBJ2-3
CDR3 protein: CASSRDRGTDTQYF
CDR3 DNA: TGTGCCAGCAGTAGAGACAGGGGAACCGATACGCAGTATTTT

D gene: NA
V gene: TRBV7-8
clone size: NA
J gene: TRBJ1-4
CDR3 protein: CASSLVRQGNEKLFF
CDR3 DNA: TGTGCCAGCAGCTTAGTCCGGCAGGGCAACGAAAAACTGTTTTTT

D gene: NA
V gene: TRBV10-3
clone size: NA
J gene: TRBJ1-3
CDR3 protein: CAISGRQGNTIYF
CDR3 DNA: TGTGCCATCTCGGGCCGACAGGGAAACACCATATATTTT

D gene: NA
V gene: TRBV4-1
clone size: NA
J gene: TRBJ2-1
CDR3 protein: CASSQLRGALRQTRVYNEQFF
CDR3 DNA: TGCGCCAGCAGCCAGCTTCGGGGGGCCCTGCGCCAGACTAGGGTCTACAATGAGCAGTTCTTC

D gene: TRBD2
V gene: TRBV9
clone size: NA
J gene: TRBJ2-5
CDR3 protein: CASSVGRLAGRQTQYF
CDR3 DNA: TGTGCCAGCAGCGTAGGGCGGCTAGCGGGAAGGCAGACCCAGTACTTC

D gene: TRBD2
V gene: TRBV2
clone size: NA
J gene: TRBJ2-1
CDR3 protein: CASRGLAYNEQFF
CDR3 DNA: TGTGCCAGCAGAGGACTAGCGTACAATGAGCAGTTCTTC

D gene: TRBD1
V gene: TRBV5-1
clone size: NA
J gene: TRBJ1-2
CDR3 protein: CASSRMPLIGQGDEDYGYTF
CDR3 DNA: TGCGCCAGCAGCCGAATGCCCCTAATCGGACAGGGGGATGAAGACTATGGCTACACCTTC

D gene: NA
V gene: TRBV9
clone size: NA
J gene: TRBJ2-7
CDR3 protein: CASSPGGDPYEQYF
CDR3 DNA: TGTGCCAGCAGCCCCGGCGGGGACCCCTACGAGCAGTACTTC

D gene: TRBD1
V gene: TRBV9
clone size: NA
J gene: TRBJ1-2
CDR3 protein: CASSAPAGGYGYTF
CDR3 DNA: TGTGCCAGCAGCGCTCCGGCAGGGGGCTATGGCTACACCTTC

D gene: TRBD1
V gene: TRBV6-1
clone size: few
J gene: TRBJ1-6
CDR3 protein: CASKITGQNSPLHF
CDR3 DNA: TGTGCCAGCAAGATTACGGGACAGAATTCACCCCTCCACTTT

D gene: TRBD2
V gene: TRBV5-1
clone size: NA
J gene: TRBJ2-1
CDR3 protein: CASSLLAGGSRDEQFF
CDR3 DNA: TGCGCCAGCAGCTTGCTAGCGGGAGGGAGCAGGGATGAGCAGTTCTTC

D gene: TRBD2
V gene: TRBV5-1
clone size: NA
J gene: TRBJ2-1
CDR3 protein: CASSLASTSGGNEQFF
CDR3 DNA: TGCGCCAGCAGCTTGGCCAGCACTAGCGGGGGGAATGAGCAGTTCTTC

D gene: TRBD2
V gene: TRBV5-6
clone size: NA
J gene: TRBJ2-1
CDR3 protein: CASSRGGGSGRGEEQFF
CDR3 DNA: TGTGCCAGCAGCCGCGGGGGGGGTAGCGGGAGGGGAGAGGAGCAGTTCTTC

D gene: NA
V gene: TRBV25-1
clone size: NA
J gene: TRBJ2-7
CDR3 protein: CASSDRLYEQYF
CDR3 DNA: TGTGCCAGCAGTGACAGACTCTACGAGCAGTACTTC

D gene: TRBD1
V gene: TRBV30
clone size: NA
J gene: TRBJ1-2
CDR3 protein: CAWDRVNYGYTF
CDR3 DNA: TGTGCCTGGGACAGGGTGAACTATGGCTACACCTTC

D gene: NA
V gene: TRBV15
clone size: NA
J gene: TRBJ2-3
CDR3 protein: CATSRDSSDTQYF
CDR3 DNA: TGTGCCACCAGCAGAGATTCCTCCGATACGCAGTATTTT

D gene: NA
V gene: TRBV5-1
clone size: NA
J gene: TRBJ2-5
CDR3 protein: CASSLNSPYQETQYF
CDR3 DNA: TGCGCCAGCAGCTTGAATAGCCCGTACCAAGAGACCCAGTACTTC

D gene: TRBD2
V gene: TRBV10-2
clone size: few
J gene: TRBJ2-7
CDR3 protein: CASNPSGRVYEQYF
CDR3 DNA: TGCGCCAGCAACCCTAGCGGGAGGGTCTACGAGCAGTACTTC

D gene: NA
V gene: TRBV10-3
clone size: NA
J gene: TRBJ1-4
CDR3 protein: CAISAGYYATNEKLFF
CDR3 DNA: TGTGCCATCAGTGCGGGGTACTATGCAACTAATGAAAAACTGTTTTTT

D gene: NA
V gene: TRBV6-1
clone size: NA
J gene: TRBJ2-1
CDR3 protein: CASSDNVLDFGGYEQFF
CDR3 DNA: TGTGCCAGCAGTGACAATGTCCTTGACTTTGGCGGTTATGAGCAGTTCTTC

D gene: NA
V gene: TRBV5-1
clone size: NA
J gene: TRBJ2-1
CDR3 protein: CASSFNSYNEQFF
CDR3 DNA: TGCGCCAGCAGCTTTAACTCCTACAATGAGCAGTTCTTC

D gene: TRBD1
V gene: TRBV29-1
clone size: NA
J gene: TRBJ1-5
CDR3 protein: CSVRTGTGQPQHF
CDR3 DNA: TGCAGCGTTCGGACAGGGACTGGTCAGCCCCAGCATTTT

D gene: NA
V gene: TRBV28
clone size: NA
J gene: TRBJ2-7
CDR3 protein: CASRSGVTYEQYF
CDR3 DNA: TGTGCCAGCCGGTCGGGGGTAACCTACGAGCAGTACTTC

D gene: TRBD2
V gene: TRBV2
clone size: NA
J gene: TRBJ2-7
CDR3 protein: CASSVTSGSLNEQYF
CDR3 DNA: TGTGCCAGCAGTGTCACTAGCGGGAGTCTTAACGAGCAGTACTTC